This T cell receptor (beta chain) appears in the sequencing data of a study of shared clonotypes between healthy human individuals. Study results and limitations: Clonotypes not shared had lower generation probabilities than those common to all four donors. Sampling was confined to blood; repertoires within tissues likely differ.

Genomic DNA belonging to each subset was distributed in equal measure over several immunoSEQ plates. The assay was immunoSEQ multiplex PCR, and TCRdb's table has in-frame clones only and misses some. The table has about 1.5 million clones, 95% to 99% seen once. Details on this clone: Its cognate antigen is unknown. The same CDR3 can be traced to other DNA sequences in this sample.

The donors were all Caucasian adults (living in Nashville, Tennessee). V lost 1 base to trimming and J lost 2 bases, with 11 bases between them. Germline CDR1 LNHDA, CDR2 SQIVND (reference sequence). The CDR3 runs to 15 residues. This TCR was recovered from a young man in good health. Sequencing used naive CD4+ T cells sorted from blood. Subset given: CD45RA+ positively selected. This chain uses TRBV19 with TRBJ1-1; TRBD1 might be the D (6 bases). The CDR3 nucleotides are TGTGCCAGTAGTATAGGGGCAGGGGTTAACACTGAAGCTTTCTTT. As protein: CASSIGAGVNTEAFF.